The present T cell receptor beta chain was sequenced within a study of CD8+CD57+ T cells in acquired aplastic anemia. Overall study: On average, healthy donors gave some 9.8 million reads for CD4+ cells. Study-wide findings and caveats: Patients and controls shared some 30 CD8+ CDR3 sequences, highly expressed in patients.

Genomic DNA provided the template from which TCR beta VDJ and CDR3 profiles were obtained. MiXCR was run by TCRdb on the reads, yielding one entry per CDR3 protein. The sample records about 220,000 distinct CDR3 sequences, about 37% being singletons. This clonotype was observed a single time. Its matching antigen is unknown. The germline CDR1 and CDR2 sequences are SNHLY and FYNNEI. J gave up 5 bases and V 3 bases, and 7 bases lay outside the gene matches. CDR3 length: 17 residues. The V gene is TRBV2, the J gene TRBJ1-6, with TRBD1 matching 10 bases. The receptor was derived from a human donor in good health, serving as a control. The sample was sorted CD4+, CD8+, or CD8+CD57+ T cells (not recorded which) from PBMCs. The CDR3 nucleotides read TGTGCCAGCAGTGAGCGGACAGGGGGTGTTGATAATTCACCCCTCCACTTT. Translation gives CASSERTGGVDNSPLHF. Filled out from reference TRBV2 and TRBJ1-6, the complete variable domain reads EPEVTQTPSHQVTQMGQEVILRCVPISNHLYFYWYRQILGQKVEFLVSFYNNEISEKSEIFDDQFSVERPDGSNFTLKIRSTKLEDSAMYFCASSERTGGVDNSPLHFGNGTRLTVT.